These 15 T cell receptor beta chains came from one sample sequenced in a study of blood T cell repertoires in COVID-19. Libraries were prepared by immunoSEQ multiplex PCR; TCRdb keeps only in-frame clonotypes and omits some of them. The table lists a few hundred thousand clones, over 75% of them singletons. The sample was PBMCs or T cells enriched from blood (not recorded which). These receptors were obtained from a man aged 25 to 45 who had recovered from COVID-19.

The rearrangement joins TRBV10-3 to TRBJ1-2; TRBD1 is a possible D gene (6 bases). Germline CDR1 reads ENHRY; CDR2 reads SYGVKD. The CDR3 loop spans 16 amino acids. Trimming cost V 4 bases and J 5 bases, with 20 bases left between them. The CDR3 DNA reads as TGTGCCATCAGTGCCGGGGCAGGGGTGTCCTCTTATGGCTACACCTTC. It specifies CAISAGAGVSSYGYTF.

The chain carries TRBV3-1 (or the pseudogene TRBV3-2) and TRBJ1-1; maybe TRBD1 (6 bases). CDR1 LGHDT and CDR2 YNNKEL come from the germline V gene (reference sequence). Trimming took off 4 bases at V and 1 base at J, with 13 bases between the two ends. The CDR3 loop spans 15 amino acids. CDR3 in amino acids: CASSPRWGQNTEAFF. The CDR3 DNA sequence: TGTGCCAGCAGCCCCAGGTGGGGGCAGAACACTGAAGCTTTCTTT.

The chain has TRBV7-8 and TRBJ2-3, with 7 bases aligning to TRBD2. Losses at the gene ends were 2 bases for V and 0 bases for J; bases not matched to a gene: 14. In germline, CDR1 is SGHVS, CDR2 FQNEAQ. The length of the CDR3 is 19 residues. For the CDR3, the DNA is TGTGCCAGCAGCTTAATTTATCTAGTGGGGGGGGTTAGCACAGATACGCAGTATTTT. It specifies CASSLIYLVGGVSTDTQYF.

CDR3 sequence: CASSPRGTGMARGTGELFF. The CDR3 nucleotides are TGTGCCAGTAGTCCCCGAGGGACAGGGATGGCGAGAGGCACCGGGGAGCTGTTTTTT. V usage is TRBV19 and J usage is TRBJ2-2, with 9 positions matching TRBD1. V shed 5 bases, J shed 4 bases, and the junction held 17 bases outside the gene matches. Germline V gives CDR1 LNHDA, CDR2 SQIVND (reference sequence). This CDR3 has 19 residues.

This chain links TRBV6-5 with TRBJ1-6; D gene unclear. The CDR3 is 13 amino acids. Trimming removed 7 bases at V and 10 bases at J, with 14 bases between. The V gene's germline CDR1 is MNHEY and CDR2 SVGAGI. CDR3 coding DNA: TGTGCCAGCAAGGAGCGACTCGAGTCACCCCTCCACTTT. This encodes CASKERLESPLHF.

The chain combines TRBV10-3 with TRBJ1-2, with D tentatively TRBD1 (6 bases). Trimming shortened V by 6 bases and J by 5 bases, and 13 bases separated the two germline ends. This CDR3 has 13 residues. Germline V lookup: CDR1 ENHRY, CDR2 SYGVKD. The CDR3 region is CAISRGLSYGYTF. For the CDR3, the DNA is TGTGCCATCAGCAGGGGACTATCGTATGGCTACACCTTC.

This clone was detected once. This chain joins TRBV4-1 and TRBJ1-6; maybe TRBD1 (6 bases). The V gene lost 2 bases and the J gene lost 8 bases, with 13 bases spanning the gap. CDR3 length: 15 amino acids. Germline loops: CDR1 MGHRA, CDR2 YSYEKL. CDR3 loop: CASSQRGAKDSPLHF. The CDR3 DNA reads TGCGCCAGCAGCCAACGGGGGGCCAAGGATTCACCCCTCCACTTT.

The J gene is TRBJ1-2, the V gene TRBV6-1, with D possibly matching TRBD1 (5 bases). Germline values: CDR1 MNHNS, CDR2 SASEGT. The CDR3 has 14 residues. Between the trimmed V and J ends, which lost 2 bases and 2 bases, there was a span of 9 bases. CDR3 DNA sequence: TGTGCCAGCAGTGAAAGGGGCTCGAACTATGGCTACACCTTC. It yields the protein CASSERGSNYGYTF.

V and J are TRBV2 and TRBJ1-2; D not resolved. The germline CDR1 and CDR2 sequences are SNHLY and FYNNEI. The CDR3 runs 14 residues. Trimming cost V 3 bases and J 4 bases, with 12 bases left between them. DNA for the CDR3: TGTGCCAGCAGTGATGTGGGCTCCGTCTATGGCTACACCTTC. It is translated as CASSDVGSVYGYTF. Filled out from reference TRBV2 and TRBJ1-2, the complete variable domain reads EPEVTQTPSHQVTQMGQEVILRCVPISNHLYFYWYRQILGQKVEFLVSFYNNEISEKSEIFDDQFSVERPDGSNFTLKIRSTKLEDSAMYFCASSDVGSVYGYTFGSGTRLTVV.

The J gene is TRBJ2-7, the V gene TRBV6-5, with D perhaps matching TRBD2 (6 bases). Germline CDR1 reads MNHEY; CDR2 reads SVGAGI. V lost 4 bases and J 3 bases, leaving 13 bases between the germline ends. The CDR3 is 14 residues long. The CDR3 spells CASSLGDWDYEQYF. CDR3 nucleotide sequence: TGTGCCAGCAGTTTGGGGGACTGGGACTACGAGCAGTACTTC.

CDR3 sequence: CASPTDSGTEAFF. The CDR3 nucleotides are TGTGCCAGCCCGACAGATAGCGGCACTGAAGCTTTCTTT. The genes are TRBV6-5 and TRBJ1-1; tentative D call: TRBD1 (5 bases). Deletions cut 8 bases from V and 4 bases from J, with 14 bases between. CDR3 length equals 13 residues. Germline V gene sequence: CDR1 MNHEY, CDR2 SVGAGI.

The table lists this clone with a few counts. V is TRBV4-3 and J is TRBJ1-1; D possibly corresponds to TRBD1 (5 bases). This CDR3 is 13 amino acids long. From germline, CDR1 is LGHNA and CDR2 YSLEER. Trimming removed 0 bases from V and 10 bases from J, with 12 bases in between. CDR3 region: CASSQDRAAVAFF. The CDR3 bases are TGCGCCAGCAGCCAAGACAGGGCGGCGGTAGCTTTCTTT.

V and J are TRBV13 and TRBJ1-4; tentative D call: TRBD1 (5 bases). Germline CDR1 and CDR2: PRHDT and FYEKMQ (reference sequence). With 3 bases removed from V and 10 bases from J, the gap between germline ends came to 15 bases. CDR3 length equals 14 residues. CDR3 protein: CASSFSGRVGKLFF. The CDR3 DNA follows: TGTGCCAGCAGCTTCTCGGGCAGGGTTGGAAAACTGTTTTTT.

The chain has TRBV6-5 and TRBJ1-2; 9 nucleotides match TRBD1. The junction had 2 bases not matched to a gene; V was cut back by 6 bases and J by 6 bases. Germline V lookup: CDR1 MNHEY, CDR2 SVGAGI. The CDR3 sequence is 12 residues long. In nucleotides, the CDR3 is TGTGCCAGCAGGGGACAGGGTGATGGCTACACCTTC. As protein: CASRGQGDGYTF.

The CDR3 here is CASSYLQGLREQYF. As DNA, the CDR3 is TGTGCCAGCAGTTACTTACAGGGGCTTCGCGAGCAGTACTTC. This sequence joins TRBV6-2 or TRBV6-3 and TRBJ2-7; 7 bases line up with TRBD1. CDR3 length: 14 residues. Looked up from germline, CDR1 is MNHEY and CDR2 is SVGEGT. J lost 6 bases, V lost 1 base, and 6 bases had no gene match.